This TCR beta chain was recorded in a study of T cell responses to AZD1222 COVID-19 vaccine. Overall study context: The study pooled second doses at about 4 or about 12 weeks. Study results and limitations: It was only 6 or 7 AZD1222 recipients who were seropositive at baseline. Unmutated variant regions reportedly attract nearly half of all spike-specific TCRs. Spike-specific TCRs gained breadth and depth after people received two AZD1222 doses.

Using immunoSEQ multiplex PCR, the repertoire was profiled, and TCRdb retains in-frame clones only, with some absent. The sample lists under 95,000 clones; around 90% were seen once. This clone was counted at least ten times. Its antigen is unknown. Germline V gene lookup returns CDR1 GTSNPN and CDR2 SVGIG (reference sequence). The CDR3 runs 16 residues. The clonotype comes from an adult in good health. Source: peripheral blood, taken on day 0 of AZD1222 vaccination. The gene calls are TRBV30 and TRBJ1-2, with TRBD1 identical over 9 bases. CDR3 sequence: CALNTGTGYSHYGYTF. In DNA form, the CDR3 reads TGTGCACTAAACACCGGGACAGGGTATTCTCACTATGGCTACACCTTC.